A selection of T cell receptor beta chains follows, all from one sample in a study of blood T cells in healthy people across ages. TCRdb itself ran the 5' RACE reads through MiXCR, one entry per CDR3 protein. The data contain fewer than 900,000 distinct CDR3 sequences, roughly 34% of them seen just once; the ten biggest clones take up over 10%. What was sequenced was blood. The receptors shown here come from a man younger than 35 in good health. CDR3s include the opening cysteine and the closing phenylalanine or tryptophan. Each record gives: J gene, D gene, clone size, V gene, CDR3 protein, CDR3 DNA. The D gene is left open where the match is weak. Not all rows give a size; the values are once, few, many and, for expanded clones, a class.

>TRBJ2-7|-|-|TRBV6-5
CASSYKPDRIRYNEQYF
TGTGCCAGCAGTTACAAGCCCGACAGAATAAGGTACAATGAGCAGTACTTC
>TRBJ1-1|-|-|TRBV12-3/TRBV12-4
CASSLANPGSGTEAFF
TGTGCCAGCAGTTTAGCGAACCCTGGCTCCGGAACTGAAGCTTTCTTT
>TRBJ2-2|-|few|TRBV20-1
CSARIGIRTGELFF
TGCAGTGCTAGGATCGGGATCCGAACCGGGGAGCTGTTTTTT
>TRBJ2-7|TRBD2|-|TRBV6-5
CASSDRTSAYEQYF
TGTGCCAGCAGTGACCGGACTAGCGCCTACGAGCAGTACTTC
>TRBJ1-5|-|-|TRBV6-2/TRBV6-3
CDSSWGGQPQHF
TGTGACAGCAGTTGGGGTGGCCAGCCCCAGCATTTT
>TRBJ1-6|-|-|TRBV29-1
CSVRIGDGSPLHF
TGCAGCGTAAGGATAGGGGATGGATCACCCCTCCACTTT
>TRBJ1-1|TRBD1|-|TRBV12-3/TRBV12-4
CASNQGGFYGAFF
TGTGCCAGCAACCAAGGGGGCTTTTACGGAGCTTTCTTT
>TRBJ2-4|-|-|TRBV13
CASSVVARGVQYF
TGTGCCAGCAGCGTGGTCGCTCGCGGGGTTCAGTACTTC
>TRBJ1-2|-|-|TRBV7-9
CVEGGEDYGYTF
TGTGTCGAGGGCGGGGAGGACTATGGCTACACCTTC
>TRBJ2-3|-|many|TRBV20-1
CSAAMGLNTDTQYF
TGCAGTGCTGCCATGGGCTTGAACACAGATACGCAGTATTTT
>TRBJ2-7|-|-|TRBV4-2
CASSQGSTYRSYEQYF
TGTGCCAGCAGCCAAGGTTCGACATACCGCTCCTACGAGCAGTACTTC
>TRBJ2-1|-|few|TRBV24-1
CATSDRDLNNEQFF
TGTGCCACCAGTGACCGGGACCTGAACAATGAGCAGTTCTTC
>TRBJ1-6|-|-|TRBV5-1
CASSISGTVNSPLHF
TGCGCCAGCTCAATCTCCGGGACGGTGAATTCACCCCTCCACTTT
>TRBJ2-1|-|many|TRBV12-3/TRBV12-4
CASSVGYEQFF
TGTGCCAGCAGCGTGGGCTATGAGCAGTTCTTC
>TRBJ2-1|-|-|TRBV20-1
CSATRAPTRGVYNEQFF
TGCAGTGCTACAAGGGCCCCCACTAGGGGGGTATACAATGAGCAGTTCTTC
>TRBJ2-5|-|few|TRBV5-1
CASSQTGHQETQYF
TGCGCCAGCAGCCAAACCGGACACCAAGAGACCCAGTACTTC
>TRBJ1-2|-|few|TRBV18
CASSPKGNGYTF
TGTGCCAGCTCACCAAAGGGGAATGGCTACACCTTC
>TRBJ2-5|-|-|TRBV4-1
CASSQTLTQETQYF
TGCGCCAGCAGCCAAACACTCACGCAAGAGACCCAGTACTTC
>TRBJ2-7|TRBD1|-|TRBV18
CASSPNRQGIHEQYF
TGTGCCAGCTCACCAAATAGACAGGGGATACACGAGCAGTACTTC
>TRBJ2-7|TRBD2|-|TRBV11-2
CASSLVVGGLAGVPSSYNEQYF
TGTGCCAGCAGCTTAGTAGTAGGAGGACTAGCGGGGGTCCCGAGCTCCTACAATGAGCAGTACTTC
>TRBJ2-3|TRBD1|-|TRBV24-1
CATSDPGTGGRDTQYF
TGTGCCACCAGTGACCCCGGGACAGGGGGCAGAGATACGCAGTATTTT
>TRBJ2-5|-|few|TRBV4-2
CASSQWGSSGAQYF
TGTGCCAGCAGCCAATGGGGGAGCTCGGGAGCCCAGTACTTC
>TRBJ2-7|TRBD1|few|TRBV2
CASSEGGTDYEQYF
TGTGCCAGCAGTGAAGGGGGGACAGACTACGAGCAGTACTTC
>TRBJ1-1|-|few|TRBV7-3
CASSVDGNTEAFF
TGTGCCAGCAGCGTAGATGGGAACACTGAAGCTTTCTTT
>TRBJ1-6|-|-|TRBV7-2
CASSLILEPPLHF
TGTGCCAGCAGCTTAATTCTGGAGCCACCCCTCCACTTT
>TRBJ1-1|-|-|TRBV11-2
CASSRRTHQTEAFF
TGTGCCAGCAGCCGAAGGACCCACCAAACTGAAGCTTTCTTT
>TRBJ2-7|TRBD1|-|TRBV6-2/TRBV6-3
CANSRSGQPSYEQYF
TGTGCCAACTCACGATCGGGACAGCCAAGCTACGAGCAGTACTTC
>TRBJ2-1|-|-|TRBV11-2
CASSLFAGGYNEQFF
TGTGCCAGCAGCTTATTCGCTGGAGGTTACAATGAGCAGTTCTTC
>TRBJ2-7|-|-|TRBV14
CASSPGMGSYEQYF
TGTGCCAGCAGCCCAGGGATGGGTTCCTACGAGCAGTACTTC
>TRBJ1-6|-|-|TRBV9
CASSVLGSPGVYSPLHF
TGTGCCAGCAGCGTTCTCGGATCCCCCGGGGTGTACTCACCCCTCCACTTT
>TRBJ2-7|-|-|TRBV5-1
CASSLAGGRSYEQYF
TGCGCCAGCAGCTTGGCCGGGGGACGGAGCTACGAGCAGTACTTC
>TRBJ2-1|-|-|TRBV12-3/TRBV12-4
CASREQGENEQFF
TGTGCCAGCAGGGAACAGGGTGAAAATGAGCAGTTCTTC
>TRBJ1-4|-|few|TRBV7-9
CASSPRDGNEKLFF
TGTGCCAGCAGCCCCCGGGACGGTAATGAAAAACTGTTTTTT
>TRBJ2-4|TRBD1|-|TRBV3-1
CASSHEAARGKNIQYF
TGTGCCAGCAGCCACGAGGCCGCCAGGGGGAAAAACATTCAGTACTTC
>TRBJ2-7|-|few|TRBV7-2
CASSLSGYEGGEQYF
TGTGCCAGCAGCTTAAGCGGCTACGAGGGGGGCGAGCAGTACTTC
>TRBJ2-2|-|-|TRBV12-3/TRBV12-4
CAGSLSGFTGELFF
TGTGCCGGCAGTTTAAGCGGTTTCACCGGGGAGCTGTTTTTT
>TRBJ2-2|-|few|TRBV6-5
CASSYGGAKVAGELFF
TGTGCCAGCAGTTACGGGGGGGCAAAGGTCGCCGGGGAGCTGTTTTTT
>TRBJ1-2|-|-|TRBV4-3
CASSQDPRDGFDTKDGYTF
TGCGCCAGCAGCCAAGACCCCCGTGACGGCTTTGATACTAAAGATGGCTACACCTTC
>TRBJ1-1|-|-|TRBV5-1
CASSWGRTMNTEAFF
TGCGCCAGCAGCTGGGGACGGACAATGAACACTGAAGCTTTCTTT
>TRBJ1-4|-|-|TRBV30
CACSDLANEKLFF
TGTGCCTGTAGTGATTTAGCTAATGAAAAACTGTTTTTT
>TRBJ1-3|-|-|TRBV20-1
CSARDENTIYF
TGCAGTGCTAGAGACGAAAACACCATATATTTT
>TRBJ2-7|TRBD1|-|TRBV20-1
CSAARTGQGRPYEQYF
TGCAGTGCTGCCCGAACGGGACAGGGAAGGCCCTACGAGCAGTACTTC